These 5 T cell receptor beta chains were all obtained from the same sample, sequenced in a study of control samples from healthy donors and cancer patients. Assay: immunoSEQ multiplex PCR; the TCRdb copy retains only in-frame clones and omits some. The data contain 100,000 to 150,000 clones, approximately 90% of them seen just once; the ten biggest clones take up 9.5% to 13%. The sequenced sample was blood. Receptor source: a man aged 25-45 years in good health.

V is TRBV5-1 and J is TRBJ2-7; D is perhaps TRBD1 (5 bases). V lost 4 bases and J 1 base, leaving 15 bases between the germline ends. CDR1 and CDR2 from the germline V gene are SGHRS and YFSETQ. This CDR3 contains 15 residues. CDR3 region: CASSPQEFSSYEQYF. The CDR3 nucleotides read TGCGCCAGCAGCCCACAGGAATTCTCTTCCTACGAGCAGTACTTC.

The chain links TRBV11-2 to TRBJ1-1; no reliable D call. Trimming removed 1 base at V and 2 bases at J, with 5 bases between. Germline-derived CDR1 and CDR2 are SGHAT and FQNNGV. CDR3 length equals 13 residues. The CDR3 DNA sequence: TGTGCCAGCAGCTTAGTAGATAACACTGAAGCTTTCTTT. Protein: CASSLVDNTEAFF. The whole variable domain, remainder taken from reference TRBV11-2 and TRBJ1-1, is EAGVAQSPRYKIIEKRQSVAFWCNPISGHATLYWYQQILGQGPKLLIQFQNNGVVDDSQLPKDRFSAERLKGVDSTLKIQPAKLEDSAVYLCASSLVDNTEAFFGQGTRLTVV.

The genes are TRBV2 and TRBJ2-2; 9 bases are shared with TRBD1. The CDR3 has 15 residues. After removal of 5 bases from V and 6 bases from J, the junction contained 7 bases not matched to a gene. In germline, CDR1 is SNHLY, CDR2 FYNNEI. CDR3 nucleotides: TGTGCCAGCAGTCACGACAGGGGGTCCCCCGGGGAGCTGTTTTTT. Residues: CASSHDRGSPGELFF.

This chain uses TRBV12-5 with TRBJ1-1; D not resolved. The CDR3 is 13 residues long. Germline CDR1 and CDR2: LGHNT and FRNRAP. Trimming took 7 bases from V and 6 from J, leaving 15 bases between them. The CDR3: CASAPNRAAEAFF. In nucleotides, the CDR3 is TGTGCTAGTGCCCCAAATAGGGCTGCTGAAGCTTTCTTT.

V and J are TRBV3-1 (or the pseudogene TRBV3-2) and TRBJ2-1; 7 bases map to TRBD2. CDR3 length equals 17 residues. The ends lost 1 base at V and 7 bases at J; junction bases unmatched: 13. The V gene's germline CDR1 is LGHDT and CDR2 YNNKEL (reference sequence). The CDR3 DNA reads TGTGCCAGCAGCCAAGGGACTAGAATCCAACTAATAAATGAGCAGTTCTTC. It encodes CASSQGTRIQLINEQFF.